This T cell receptor beta chain was obtained from a study of CD8+CD57+ T cells in acquired aplastic anemia. Study summary: An average of roughly 3 ug of DNA was obtained from sorted CD4+ and CD8+ cells.

Genomic DNA constituted the template upon which TCR beta VDJ and CDR3 profiling was performed. TCRdb reprocessed the reads via MiXCR and lists one record per CDR3 protein. The sample yields 200,000 to 300,000 distinct CDR3 sequences, roughly 82% seen once. With respect to this clonotype: Antigen unknown. At one end, the junction sequence differs from germline, possibly due to a read error.

Study-wide findings and caveats: In CD8+ cells, Simpson's diversity showed no significant difference between patients and controls.

The CDR3 is 15 residues long. Germline V CDR1 and CDR2: SGHTA, FQGNSA. The sequenced patients had an expansion of CD8+CD57+ cells seen by flow cytometry. No patient had been given any therapy when blood was sampled. This chain links TRBV7-2 with TRBJ1-1, with D hard to call. This sequence originates from a human donor with aplastic anemia. Sequences were obtained from sorted CD4+, CD8+, or CD8+CD57+ T cells (not recorded which) from PBMCs. The DNA for the CDR3 is TGTGCCAGCAGCTTCGACGGACGCGCCAACACGGAAGCTTTCTTT. This sequence encodes CASSFDGRANTEAFF.